The text below deals with one T cell receptor (beta chain). Time point of the sample: pretreatment peripheral blood. Method: immunoSEQ multiplex PCR; TCRdb's copy keeps in-frame clones and lacks some. The table records about 55,000 clones, around 80% of them present only once. This specimen comes from a study of PD-L1 blockade in urothelial cancer. Study context: Peripheral blood specimens exhibited a median yield of approximately 140,000 T cells.

The CDR3 has 18 residues. Trimming took off 0 bases at V and 2 bases at J, with 18 bases between the two ends. The germline V gene encodes CDR1 SGDLS and CDR2 YYNGEE. The chain uses TRBV9 and TRBJ1-3; tentatively, D is TRBD1 (5 bases). The material was PBMCs, obtained around atezolizumab (anti-PD-L1) treatment. This TCR derives from a man between 65 and 85 years old with urothelial cancer. The CDR3 coding sequence is TGTGCCAGCAGCGTAGGTTGGGGGGGAACGTCCCCTGGAAACACCATATATTTT. Amino acid sequence: CASSVGWGGTSPGNTIYF.